This T cell receptor beta chain was profiled in a study of tumor-infiltrating lymphocytes in primary liver carcinoma. The CDR3 totals 12 residues. From germline, CDR1 is WSHSY and CDR2 SAAADI. Notes on the study in general: Relative to blood, tumors carried a significantly larger fraction of the repertoire in their top 250 clones (p = 0.039).

Total RNA amounting to roughly 0.5 ug was the source from which TCR beta cDNA was made with a constant-region primer. Library construction for TCR beta comprised three nested multiplex PCR rounds performed with slightly modified ARM-PCR. Rounds one and two of PCR, each of roughly 10 cycles, were primed with TRBV1-TRBV30 forward primers and a C-beta reverse primer. TCRdb ran MiXCR on the multiplex PCR reads and lists one entry per CDR3 protein. The sample contains around 120,000 distinct CDR3 sequences, roughly 75% of which appear only once. This clonotype was observed a few times. The antigen is unknown. A read error may explain this, as a much larger clone is one base away. Joint extraction of RNA and DNA used about 17-30 mg of bulk tissue that was unsorted.

Sequencing used tumor-adjacent normal liver tissue. The origin of this receptor is a woman aged 55-69 years with primary liver carcinoma and hepatitis B virus infection. The chain joins TRBV10-2 to TRBJ2-2; D gene ambiguous. DNA of the CDR3: TGCGCCAGCAGTGAAAACACCTGGGAGCTGTTTTTT. Translated: CASSENTWELFF.